The 20 T cell receptor beta chains presented below share a single source sample, sequenced in a study of T cells in Graves' hyperthyroidism and ophthalmopathy. Amplified TCR beta CDR3 regions came from RNA transcripts. HTBI primers were employed in a first-round RT-PCR of the TCR CDR3. TCRdb itself ran the multiplex PCR reads through MiXCR, one entry per CDR3 protein. The sample shows 250,000 to 400,000 distinct CDR3 sequences, approximately 13% of them seen only once. The source material was blood. These receptors originate from a woman aged 40 to 50 with Graves' ophthalmopathy.

The V and J genes are TRBV4-2 and TRBJ1-4; D is uncertain. The CDR3 runs 17 residues. V was clipped by 6 bases and J by 8 bases, with 25 bases between them. Germline V gene data show CDR1 as LGHNA and CDR2 as YNFKEQ. The DNA of the CDR3 is TGTGCCAGCAGTCAACCCGCCGGAAGCCCTTCGGACGAAAAACTGTTTTTT. Protein sequence: CASSQPAGSPSDEKLFF.

This clonotype has at least ten counts. The rearrangement uses TRBV20-1 and TRBJ1-1; D unresolved. This CDR3 spans 12 amino acids. V lost 5 bases to trimming and J lost 0 bases, with 7 bases between them. Germline V gene data show CDR1 as DFQATT and CDR2 as SNEGSKA (reference sequence). CDR3 region: CSAGNMNTEAFF. In DNA form, the CDR3 reads TGCAGTGCTGGTAACATGAACACTGAAGCTTTCTTT.

This clonotype appeared many times. V gene TRBV6-1 combines with J gene TRBJ1-5; D not resolved. V lost 8 bases to trimming and J lost 3 bases, with 14 bases between them. This CDR3 spans 14 amino acids. In germline, CDR1 is MNHNS, CDR2 SASEGT. DNA for the CDR3: TGTGCCAGCGAAGGCCGACAAAACAATCAGCCCCAGCATTTT. This encodes CASEGRQNNQPQHF.

This clonotype was observed many times. V is TRBV10-3 and J is TRBJ2-1; 11 positions agree with TRBD2. The CDR3 runs to 12 residues. V lost 4 bases and J lost 10; bases outside the gene matches: 0. CDR1 and CDR2 from the germline V gene are ENHRY and SYGVKD. The CDR3 bases are TGTGCCATCAGTGGGACTAGCGGGGAGCAGTTCTTC. It yields the protein CAISGTSGEQFF.

This clonotype appeared many times. This sequence joins TRBV2 and TRBJ2-1; TRBD1 matches at 9 bases. Germline values: CDR1 SNHLY, CDR2 FYNNEI. Trimming took 6 bases from V and 8 from J; bases not matched to a gene: 11. The CDR3 consists of 15 residues. CDR3 amino acids: CASRNRDREFDEQFF. The DNA of the CDR3 is TGTGCCAGCAGAAACCGGGACAGGGAATTCGATGAGCAGTTCTTC.

This clonotype was seen a few times. The V and J genes are TRBV5-1 and TRBJ1-4, with a possible D match to TRBD1 (6 bases). The CDR3 spans 14 residues. V was trimmed by 3 bases and J by 5 bases, leaving 11 bases between them. Germline CDR1 reads SGHRS; CDR2 reads YFSETQ. CDR3 residues: CASSSTGQNEKLFF. CDR3 nucleotide sequence: TGCGCCAGCAGCTCGACAGGACAGAATGAAAAACTGTTTTTT.

This clonotype was seen only a few times. The gene calls are TRBV20-1 and TRBJ2-4, with TRBD2 matching 10 bases. Germline lookup yields CDR1 DFQATT and CDR2 SNEGSKA (reference sequence). The CDR3 consists of 14 residues. Trimming removed 2 bases from V and 7 bases from J; junction bases left unmatched: 5. The CDR3 DNA reads TGCAGTGCTAGACGAGCTAGCGGGAGTAACATTCAGTACTTC. As protein: CSARRASGSNIQYF.

This clonotype came up many times. CDR3 loop: CASSHLKVGGGETQYF. In DNA, the CDR3 is TGTGCCAGCAGTCATCTGAAAGTGGGGGGCGGAGAGACCCAGTACTTC. This sequence joins TRBV12-3 or TRBV12-4 and TRBJ2-5; D may be TRBD1 or TRBD2 (6 bases each). CDR3 length equals 16 residues. The V end lost 5 bases, the J end lost 4 bases, and 20 bases lay between the germline ends.

The table lists this clonotype with many counts. The chain employs TRBV7-2 and TRBJ1-2; D is ambiguous. V dropped 1 base and J dropped 4 bases, with 13 bases sitting between them. The CDR3 length is 15 residues. Germline V gene data show CDR1 as SGHTA and CDR2 as FQGNSA. The CDR3 DNA reads as TGTGCCAGCAGCTTAGTAAGCAGCAACCTCTATGGCTACACCTTC. This gives the protein CASSLVSSNLYGYTF.

The chain joins TRBV25-1 to TRBJ1-6, with 9 bases matching TRBD1. The length of the CDR3 is 16 residues. CDR1 is MGHDK and CDR2 is SYGVNS in the germline V gene. Trimming cost V 7 bases and J 6 bases; bases outside gene matches: 10. The CDR3 coding sequence is TGTGCCAGCACCCCTACGACAGGGGGAGTTAATTCACCCCTCCACTTT. It yields the protein CASTPTTGGVNSPLHF.

This clonotype was observed many times. The chain recombines TRBV20-1 with TRBJ2-7; D not resolved. The CDR3 sequence is 13 residues long. V lost 0 bases and J lost 0, with 6 bases in between. Germline V gene data show CDR1 as DFQATT and CDR2 as SNEGSKA (reference sequence). The CDR3 spells CSARDLHSYEQYF. The CDR3 coding sequence is TGCAGTGCTAGAGATCTACACTCCTACGAGCAGTACTTC.

This chain links TRBV20-1 with TRBJ2-5; unclear D gene. This CDR3 comprises 13 residues. CDR1 and CDR2 (germline): DFQATT, SNEGSKA (reference sequence). V lost 4 bases and J 6 bases, leaving 15 bases between the germline ends. The CDR3 DNA is TGCAGTGCTAAGGACCCAGCCCTGAAGACCCAGTACTTC. This translates into CSAKDPALKTQYF.

In this sample, this clonotype turned up a few times. V and J are TRBV25-1 and TRBJ2-5, with 7 bases aligning to TRBD1. The CDR3 runs 17 residues. In germline, CDR1 is MGHDK, CDR2 SYGVNS. V was pared by 1 base and J by 3 bases, with 11 bases of the junction left unmatched. The CDR3 sequence: CASSELQGSNIKETQYF. The CDR3, as DNA: TGTGCCAGCAGTGAATTACAGGGGTCAAATATTAAAGAGACCCAGTACTTC.

The J gene is TRBJ2-4, the V gene TRBV12-3 or TRBV12-4, with 10 bases that match TRBD1. V shed 1 base, J shed 0 bases, and the junction held 9 bases outside the gene matches. The CDR3 extends over 19 amino acids. CDR3 residues: CASSLGDRGRPLAKNIQYF. CDR3 nucleotide sequence: TGTGCCAGCAGTTTAGGGGACAGGGGACGCCCGTTAGCCAAAAACATTCAGTACTTC.

The gene calls are TRBV10-3 and TRBJ1-1; D remains ambiguous. Germline V gene lookup returns CDR1 ENHRY and CDR2 SYGVKD. Trimming pared 4 bases from V and 1 base from J, leaving 4 bases between. The CDR3 length is 12 residues. Here the CDR3 reads CAISVANTEAFF. The CDR3 DNA reads as TGTGCCATCAGTGTGGCGAACACTGAAGCTTTCTTT.

This clonotype occurred many times. This sequence joins TRBV30 and TRBJ1-1; 10 bases match TRBD1. Germline CDR1 is GTSNPN and CDR2 is SVGIG (reference sequence). CDR3 size: 14 residues. V shed 4 bases, J shed 10 bases, and the junction held 12 bases outside the gene matches. The CDR3 region is CAWNAGTGANRAFF. For the CDR3, the DNA is TGTGCCTGGAACGCCGGGACAGGGGCTAATCGAGCTTTCTTT.

In this sample, this clonotype turned up a few times. A read error may be the cause here, since a much bigger clone is one base away. J is TRBJ1-2 and V is TRBV3-1; D might be TRBD1 (5 bases). The length of the CDR3 is 12 residues. Germline V gene lookup returns CDR1 LGHDT and CDR2 YNNKEL (reference sequence). DNA of the CDR3: TGTGCCAGCAGCCCCGGACACCCAGGCTGCACCTTC. Translating gives CASSPGHPGCTF.

The chain employs TRBV5-1 and TRBJ1-4; D possibly corresponds to TRBD1 (6 bases). Trimming removed 9 bases from V and 0 bases from J, with 15 bases in between. Germline V gives CDR1 SGHRS, CDR2 YFSETQ. The CDR3 spans 15 residues. DNA for the CDR3: TGCGCCACCCCCCGGGGGCCTGCAACTAATGAAAAACTGTTTTTT. Its protein is CATPRGPATNEKLFF. Full variable domain (outside the CDR3, taken from reference TRBV5-1 and TRBJ1-4): KAGVTQTPRYLIKTRGQQVTLSCSPISGHRSVSWYQQTPGQGLQFLFEYFSETQRNKGNFPGRFSGRQFSNSRSEMNVSTLELGDSALYLCATPRGPATNEKLFFGSGTQLSVL.

This clonotype was recorded many times. The chain has TRBV12-3 or TRBV12-4 and TRBJ2-4; maybe TRBD1 (6 bases). This CDR3 contains 18 residues. V lost 0 bases to trimming and J lost 0 bases, with 15 bases between them. The CDR3 loop reads CASSLARTAEIAKNIQYF. DNA for the CDR3: TGTGCCAGCAGTTTAGCGAGGACAGCTGAAATAGCCAAAAACATTCAGTACTTC.

This clonotype was observed at least ten times. The genes are TRBV12-5 and TRBJ2-5; D ambiguous. The germline V gene encodes CDR1 LGHNT and CDR2 FRNRAP. V gave up 5 bases and J gave up 4 bases, with 8 bases separating them. CDR3 length: 12 residues. The DNA for the CDR3 is TGTGCTAGTGGTGATAAGCGAGAGACCCAGTACTTC. It encodes CASGDKRETQYF.